Included here is one T cell receptor beta chain sequence, with context. The sample belongs to a study of blood T cell repertoires in COVID-19. Study-level background: Researchers got acute and convalescent COVID-19 samples from the United States, Italy and Spain.

Study processing details: For nucleated cells, counts were estimated from reference gene primer amplification. The data were produced by immunoSEQ multiplex PCR, yet TCRdb's version contains in-frame clones alone and is incomplete. The V and J calls and clone size were taken over from that table, and D and trimming were inferred from the DNA. This sample yields just over 75,000 clones, of which 65% to 85% are seen a single time; about 5% belongs to the top ten. Sequences were obtained from peripheral blood. The receptor's source is a man aged 55 to 70 with active or convalescent COVID-19.

CDR3 protein: CASSDGKNTGELFF. The CDR3 DNA reads as TGCGCCAGCAGTGACGGGAAGAACACCGGGGAGCTGTTTTTT. This chain uses TRBV10-1 with TRBJ2-2; perhaps TRBD2 as D (5 bases). Germline assignment: CDR1 WNHNN and CDR2 SYGVQD (reference sequence). V lost 3 bases to trimming and J lost 1 base, with 6 bases between them. The CDR3 spans 14 residues.